This is a list of T cell receptor beta chains from one sample in a study of blood T cell repertoires in COVID-19. Clones were sequenced by immunoSEQ multiplex PCR, and TCRdb holds only the in-frame ones, with some missing. Here the sample spans approximately 250,000 clones, nearly 95% being singletons. The sequencing sample was made of peripheral blood. Receptor source: a man in his thirties or forties with COVID-19, enrolled during active disease. Each CDR3 is given with its conserved first and last residue. Each record gives: V gene, D gene, clone size, J gene, CDR3 length, CDR3 DNA, CDR3 protein. A D gene is named only where the DNA matches it firmly. A clone size is listed for some rows: how often the clone was seen (once, few, many), or a class if it is expanded.

TRBV5-5	TRBD1	NA	TRBJ2-1	14	TGTGCCAGCAGCTTGGCACGACAGGGCAATGAGCAGTTCTTC	CASSLARQGNEQFF
TRBV21-1	NA	NA	TRBJ1-2	16	TGTGCCAGCAGCAAAGCGCTTGGTACGGGGGACTATGGCTACACCTTC	CASSKALGTGDYGYTF
TRBV5-5	NA	NA	TRBJ2-1	16	TGTGCCAGCAGCTACTACCGGGACAAAGGTAGAAATGAGCAGTTCTTC	CASSYYRDKGRNEQFF
TRBV21-1	NA	NA	TRBJ2-3	17	TGTGCCAGCAGCAAAGTCAGGTTTAGGGGGTTGGGAGATACGCAGTATTTT	CASSKVRFRGLGDTQYF
TRBV7-3	TRBD1	NA	TRBJ2-1	16	TGTGCCAGCAGCATAGTCGCGGGACAGGGGAATCATGAGCAGTTCTTC	CASSIVAGQGNHEQFF
TRBV6-5	NA	NA	TRBJ1-2	13	TGTGCCAGCAGTTCGCCACAAAACTATGGCTACACCTTC	CASSSPQNYGYTF
TRBV13	TRBD2	NA	TRBJ2-5	16	TGTGCCAGCAGCTGGGGGACTAGCGGGTCCCTGAAGACCCAGTACTTC	CASSWGTSGSLKTQYF
TRBV29-1	TRBD1	once	TRBJ1-4	14	TGCAGCGTTGGCCAGCGGACAGGGAGTGAAAAACTGTTTTTT	CSVGQRTGSEKLFF
TRBV10-2	TRBD1	once	TRBJ1-5	14	TGCGCCAGCACCGACAGGGCGGGCAATCAGCCCCAGCATTTT	CASTDRAGNQPQHF
TRBV6-2/TRBV6-3	NA	NA	TRBJ1-2	16	TGTGCCAGCAGCCAGGACAGCCCCTTGGTTGGCTATGGCTACACCTTC	CASSQDSPLVGYGYTF
TRBV5-6	TRBD2	NA	TRBJ2-7	16	TGTGCCAGCAGCTCGATAGCGGGGGGGCCCCCCTACGAGCAGTACTTC	CASSSIAGGPPYEQYF
TRBV10-1	TRBD1	NA	TRBJ2-7	15	TGCGCCAGCAGTGATGCCGGGACAGGGAGCTACGAGCAGTACTTC	CASSDAGTGSYEQYF
TRBV29-1	TRBD1	NA	TRBJ2-7	14	TGCAGCGTCCGCCGGGACAGGGTAGACAACGAGCAGTACTTC	CSVRRDRVDNEQYF
TRBV30	NA	NA	TRBJ1-2	13	TGTGCCTGGAACAGGGAGATAAACTATGGCTACACCTTC	CAWNREINYGYTF
TRBV7-3	NA	NA	TRBJ2-2	16	TGTGCCAGCAGCGTAGCGGGACAGGGGAACACCGGGGAGCTGTTTTTT	CASSVAGQGNTGELFF
TRBV30	TRBD2	NA	TRBJ2-7	17	TGTGCCTGGAGTGTACCGGTTAGCGGGGGAATCGGGTACGAGCAGTACTTC	CAWSVPVSGGIGYEQYF
TRBV11-2	NA	NA	TRBJ1-3	14	TGTGCCAGCAGCTTAAACAGGGTCGGAAACACCATATATTTT	CASSLNRVGNTIYF
TRBV5-1	TRBD2	once	TRBJ2-1	15	TGCGCCAGCAGCCTTGAACTAGCGTATGGGAATGAGCAGTTCTTC	CASSLELAYGNEQFF
TRBV7-2	NA	NA	TRBJ2-5	15	TGTGCCAGCAGCTTAAACCGGAGGGGTCAAGAGACCCAGTACTTC	CASSLNRRGQETQYF
TRBV4-2	TRBD1	NA	TRBJ1-2	17	TGTGCCAGCAGCCAAGGAGGGGCGGAGAGGGGGCTCGATGGCTACACCTTC	CASSQGGAERGLDGYTF
TRBV19	NA	NA	TRBJ1-1	14	TGTGCCAGTAGTATAGAATGGCAGAACACTGAAGCTTTCTTT	CASSIEWQNTEAFF
TRBV5-6	NA	NA	TRBJ1-1	16	TGTGCCAGCAGCCCCCTCTGGGGGCCTCCGAACACTGAAGCTTTCTTT	CASSPLWGPPNTEAFF
TRBV2	TRBD1	NA	TRBJ1-3	16	TGTGCCAGCAGCGGCACAGGGGCTAGGACTGGAAACACCATATATTTT	CASSGTGARTGNTIYF
TRBV20-1	TRBD1	NA	TRBJ2-1	17	TGCAGTGCTAGTTTTACGGCCATGACAGGGGTTGACAATGAGCAGTTCTTC	CSASFTAMTGVDNEQFF
TRBV30	TRBD1	NA	TRBJ1-2	13	TGTGCCTGGAGTGTTGCAGGGGGAATTAGCTACACCTTC	CAWSVAGGISYTF
TRBV3-1/TRBV3-2	NA	NA	TRBJ2-1	15	TGTGCCAGCAGCCAAGGTCCGGGGGCCTACAATGAGCAGTTCTTC	CASSQGPGAYNEQFF
TRBV3-1/TRBV3-2	NA	NA	TRBJ1-2	14	TGTGCCAGCAGCCAAGGGAGGACCTACTATGGCTACACCTTC	CASSQGRTYYGYTF
TRBV21-1	NA	NA	TRBJ2-5	15	TGTGCCAGCAGCAAAGTCGAGGCGGAGTGGAAGACCCAGTACTTC	CASSKVEAEWKTQYF
TRBV7-7	NA	once	TRBJ2-1	13	TGTGCCAGCAGCTTAGGCGTCGGTCATGAGCAGTTCTTC	CASSLGVGHEQFF
TRBV5-6	NA	once	TRBJ2-6	17	TGTGCCAGCGTCTTGGTCAGCGGATACTCTGGGGCCAACGTCCTGACTTTC	CASVLVSGYSGANVLTF
TRBV3-1/TRBV3-2	NA	NA	TRBJ1-6	15	TGTGCCAGCAGCCAAGGGTATGGAGATGATTCACCCCTCCACTTT	CASSQGYGDDSPLHF
TRBV5-3	TRBD1	NA	TRBJ1-5	15	TGTGCCAGAAGCCCAAGGACAGGGCGGGTACAGCCCCAGCATTTT	CARSPRTGRVQPQHF
TRBV7-2	NA	NA	TRBJ2-3	14	TGTGCCAGCAGCTTAGCCCCCACAGGAGATACGCAGTATTTT	CASSLAPTGDTQYF
TRBV1	NA	NA	TRBJ1-3	18	TGCACCAGCAGCCAGGGGGACAGGGGGGTTTTGGCTGGAAACACCATATATTTT	CTSSQGDRGVLAGNTIYF
TRBV30	NA	NA	TRBJ1-1	12	TGTGCCTGGAGTGTACTTAACACTGAAGCTTTCTTT	CAWSVLNTEAFF
TRBV10-3	TRBD1	NA	TRBJ1-2	14	TGTGCCATCAAGGAAGTACAGGGGGCTGTTGGCTACACCTTC	CAIKEVQGAVGYTF
TRBV10-3	NA	NA	TRBJ1-3	15	TGTGCCATCAGTGAGCCCACAGGGACCGGAAACACCATATATTTT	CAISEPTGTGNTIYF
TRBV2	NA	NA	TRBJ1-5	17	TGTGCCAGCAGTGTAACCTTGGGTCCTGATGACTATCAGCCCCAGCATTTT	CASSVTLGPDDYQPQHF